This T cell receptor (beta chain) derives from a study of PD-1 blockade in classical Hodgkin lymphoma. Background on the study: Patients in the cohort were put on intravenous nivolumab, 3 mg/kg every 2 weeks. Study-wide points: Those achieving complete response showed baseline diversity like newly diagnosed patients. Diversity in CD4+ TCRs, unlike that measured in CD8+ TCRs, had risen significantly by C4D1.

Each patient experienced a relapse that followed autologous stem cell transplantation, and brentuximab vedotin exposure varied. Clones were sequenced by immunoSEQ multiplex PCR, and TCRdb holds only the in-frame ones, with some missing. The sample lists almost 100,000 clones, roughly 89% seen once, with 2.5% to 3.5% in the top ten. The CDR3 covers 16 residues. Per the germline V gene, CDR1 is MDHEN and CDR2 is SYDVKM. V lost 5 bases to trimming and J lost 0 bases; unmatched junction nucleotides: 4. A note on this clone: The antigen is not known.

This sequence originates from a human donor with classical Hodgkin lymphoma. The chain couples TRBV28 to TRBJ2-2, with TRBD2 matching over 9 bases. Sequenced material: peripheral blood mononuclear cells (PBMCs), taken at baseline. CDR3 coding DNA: TGTGCCAGCAGTATAACTAGCGGGCCGAACACCGGGGAGCTGTTTTTT. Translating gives CASSITSGPNTGELFF.